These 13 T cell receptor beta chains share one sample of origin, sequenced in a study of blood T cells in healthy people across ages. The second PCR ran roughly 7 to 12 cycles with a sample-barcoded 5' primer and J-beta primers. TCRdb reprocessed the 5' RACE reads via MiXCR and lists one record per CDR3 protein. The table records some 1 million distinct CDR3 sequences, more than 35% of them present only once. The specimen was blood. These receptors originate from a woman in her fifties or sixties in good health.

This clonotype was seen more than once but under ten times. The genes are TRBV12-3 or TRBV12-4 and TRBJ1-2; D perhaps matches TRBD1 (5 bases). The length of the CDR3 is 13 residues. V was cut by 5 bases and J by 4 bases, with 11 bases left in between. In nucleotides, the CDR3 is TGTGCCAGCAGTCGAGGGGAGGGCTATGGCTACACCTTC. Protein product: CASSRGEGYGYTF.

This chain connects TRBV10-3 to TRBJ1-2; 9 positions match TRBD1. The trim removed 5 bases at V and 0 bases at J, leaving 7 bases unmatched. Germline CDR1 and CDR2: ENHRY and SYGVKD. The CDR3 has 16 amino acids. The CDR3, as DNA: TGTGCCATCAGTTATCCGGGACAGGGAACTAACTATGGCTACACCTTC. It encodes CAISYPGQGTNYGYTF.

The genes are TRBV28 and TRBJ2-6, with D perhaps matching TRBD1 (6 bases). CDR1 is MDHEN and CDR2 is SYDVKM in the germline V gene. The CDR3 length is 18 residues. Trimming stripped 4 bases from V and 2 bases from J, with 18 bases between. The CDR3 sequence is CASSYLQGRFTGANVLTF. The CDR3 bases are TGTGCCAGCAGTTATCTACAGGGAAGATTTACTGGGGCCAACGTCCTGACTTTC.

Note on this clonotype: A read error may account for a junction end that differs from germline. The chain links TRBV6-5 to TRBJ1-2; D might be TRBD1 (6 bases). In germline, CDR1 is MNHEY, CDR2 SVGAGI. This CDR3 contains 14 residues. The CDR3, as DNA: TGTGCCGGCAGACCCTCCGGACAGTCTTATGGCTACACCTTC. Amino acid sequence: CAGRPSGQSYGYTF.

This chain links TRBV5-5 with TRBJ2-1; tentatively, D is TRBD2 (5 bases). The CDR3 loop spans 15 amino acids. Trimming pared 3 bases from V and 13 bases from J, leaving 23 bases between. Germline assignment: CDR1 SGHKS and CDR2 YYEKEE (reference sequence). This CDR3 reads CASSSRVVDGETQFF. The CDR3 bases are TGTGCCAGCAGCTCAAGGGTCGTGGATGGGGAGACCCAGTTCTTC.

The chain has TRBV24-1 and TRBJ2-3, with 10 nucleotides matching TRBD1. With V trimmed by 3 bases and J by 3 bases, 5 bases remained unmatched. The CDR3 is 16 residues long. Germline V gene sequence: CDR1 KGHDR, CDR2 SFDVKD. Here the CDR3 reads CATSDPGDRGTDTQYF. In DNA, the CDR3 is TGTGCCACCAGTGATCCCGGGGACAGGGGTACAGATACGCAGTATTTT.

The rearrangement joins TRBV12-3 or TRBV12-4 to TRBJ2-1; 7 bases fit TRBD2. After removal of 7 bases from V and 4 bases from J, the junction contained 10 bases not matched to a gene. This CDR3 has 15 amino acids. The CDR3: CASTREPSGYNEQFF. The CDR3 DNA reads TGTGCCAGCACCAGAGAGCCTAGCGGTTACAATGAGCAGTTCTTC.

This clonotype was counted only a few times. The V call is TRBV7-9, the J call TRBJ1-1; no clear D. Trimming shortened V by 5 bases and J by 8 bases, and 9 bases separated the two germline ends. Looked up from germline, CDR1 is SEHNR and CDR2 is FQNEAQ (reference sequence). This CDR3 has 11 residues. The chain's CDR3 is CASSPTQEAFF. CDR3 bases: TGTGCCAGCAGCCCGACCCAAGAAGCTTTCTTT.

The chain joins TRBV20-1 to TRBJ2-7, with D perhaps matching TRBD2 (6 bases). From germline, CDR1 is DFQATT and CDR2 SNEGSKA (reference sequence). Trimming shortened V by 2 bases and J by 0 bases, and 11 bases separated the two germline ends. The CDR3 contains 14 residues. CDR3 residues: CSARPRDSSYEQYF. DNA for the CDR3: TGCAGTGCTAGACCTCGGGACTCCTCCTACGAGCAGTACTTC.

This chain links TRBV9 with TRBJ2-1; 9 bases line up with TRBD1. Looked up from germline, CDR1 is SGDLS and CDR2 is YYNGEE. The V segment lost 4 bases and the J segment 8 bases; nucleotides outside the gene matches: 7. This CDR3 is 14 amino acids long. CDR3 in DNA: TGTGCCAGCAGCCCCCGGACAGGGGTGGATGAGCAGTTCTTC. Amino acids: CASSPRTGVDEQFF.

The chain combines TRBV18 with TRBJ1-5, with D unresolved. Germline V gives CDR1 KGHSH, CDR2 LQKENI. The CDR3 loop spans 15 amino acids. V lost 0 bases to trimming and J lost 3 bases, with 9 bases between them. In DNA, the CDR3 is TGTGCCAGCTCACCACCTCGAGTTCTCAATCAGCCCCAGCATTTT. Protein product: CASSPPRVLNQPQHF.

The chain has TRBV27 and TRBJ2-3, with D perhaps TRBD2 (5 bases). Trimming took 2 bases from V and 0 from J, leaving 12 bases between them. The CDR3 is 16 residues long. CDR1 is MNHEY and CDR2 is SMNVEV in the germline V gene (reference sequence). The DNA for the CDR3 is TGTGCCAGCAGTTTAATAACGGGAAGGAGCACAGATACGCAGTATTTT. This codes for CASSLITGRSTDTQYF.

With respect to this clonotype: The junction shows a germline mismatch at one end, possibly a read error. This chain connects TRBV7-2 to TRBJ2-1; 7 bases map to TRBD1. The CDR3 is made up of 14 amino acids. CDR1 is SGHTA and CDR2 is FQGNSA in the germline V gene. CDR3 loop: CAGSSGTVKREQFF. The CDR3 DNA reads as TGTGCCGGCAGCTCCGGGACAGTAAAACGAGAGCAGTTCTTC.